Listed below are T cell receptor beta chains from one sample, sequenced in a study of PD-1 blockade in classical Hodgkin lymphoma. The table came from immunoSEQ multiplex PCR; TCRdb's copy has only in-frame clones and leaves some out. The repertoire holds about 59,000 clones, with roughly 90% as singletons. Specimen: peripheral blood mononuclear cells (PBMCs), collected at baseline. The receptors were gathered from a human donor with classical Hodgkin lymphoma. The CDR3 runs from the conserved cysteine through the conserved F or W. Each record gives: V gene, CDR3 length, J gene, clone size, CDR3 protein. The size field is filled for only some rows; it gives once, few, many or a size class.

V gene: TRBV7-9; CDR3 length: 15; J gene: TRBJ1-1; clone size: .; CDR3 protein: CASSLLRGPNTEAFF
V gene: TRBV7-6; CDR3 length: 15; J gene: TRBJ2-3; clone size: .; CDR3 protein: CASSSQEGRTDTQYF
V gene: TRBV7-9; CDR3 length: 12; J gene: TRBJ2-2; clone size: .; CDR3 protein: CASSPLSGELFF
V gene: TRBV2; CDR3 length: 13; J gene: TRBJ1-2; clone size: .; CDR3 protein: CASSEAGGDGYTF
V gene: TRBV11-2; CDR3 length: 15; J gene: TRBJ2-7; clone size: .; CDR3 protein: CASSLSDRETYEQYF
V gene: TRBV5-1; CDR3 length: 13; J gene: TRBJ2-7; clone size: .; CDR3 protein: CASSFEGRNEQYF
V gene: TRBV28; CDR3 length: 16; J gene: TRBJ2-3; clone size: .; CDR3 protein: CASSFGQGLSTDTQYF
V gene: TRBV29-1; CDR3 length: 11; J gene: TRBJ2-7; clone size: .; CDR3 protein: CSVGSRNEQYF
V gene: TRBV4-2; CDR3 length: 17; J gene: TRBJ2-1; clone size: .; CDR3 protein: CASSQEKASGISNEQFF
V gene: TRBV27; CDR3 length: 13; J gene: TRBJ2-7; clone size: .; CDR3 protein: CASSPGQHYEQYF
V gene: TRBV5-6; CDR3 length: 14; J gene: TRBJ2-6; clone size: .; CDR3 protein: CASSPPAGANVLTF
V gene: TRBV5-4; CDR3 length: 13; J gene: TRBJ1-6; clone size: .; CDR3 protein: CASSLYTNSPLHF
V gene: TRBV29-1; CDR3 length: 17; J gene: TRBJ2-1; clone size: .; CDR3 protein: CSVEGIPSGKVDNEQFF
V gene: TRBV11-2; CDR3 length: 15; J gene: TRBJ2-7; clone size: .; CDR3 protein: CASSIRGIRHIEQYF
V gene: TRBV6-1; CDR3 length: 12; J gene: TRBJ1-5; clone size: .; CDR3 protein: CAAGTSNQPQHF
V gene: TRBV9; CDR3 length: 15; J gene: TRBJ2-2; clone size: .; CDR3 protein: CATHQGPSNTGELFF
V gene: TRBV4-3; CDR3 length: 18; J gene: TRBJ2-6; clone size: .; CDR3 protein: CASSGCKDVTKSGQRLTF
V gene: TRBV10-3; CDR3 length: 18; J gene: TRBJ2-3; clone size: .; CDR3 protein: CAINQRGQGGTSTDTQYF
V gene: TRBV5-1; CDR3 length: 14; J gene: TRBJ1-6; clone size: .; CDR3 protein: CASSLGQGDSPLHF
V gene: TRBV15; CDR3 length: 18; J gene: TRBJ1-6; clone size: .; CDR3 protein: CATSRATYAGRGNSPLHF
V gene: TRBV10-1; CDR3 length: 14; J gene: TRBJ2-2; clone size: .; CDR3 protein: CASSDGRYTGELFF
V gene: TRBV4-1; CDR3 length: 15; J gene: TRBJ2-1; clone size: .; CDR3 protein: CASSQAGLAGVEQFF
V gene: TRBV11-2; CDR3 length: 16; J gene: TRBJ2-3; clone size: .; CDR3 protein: CASSLYSGGWTDTQYF
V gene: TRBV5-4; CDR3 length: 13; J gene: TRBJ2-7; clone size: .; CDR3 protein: CASSSGNSHEQYF
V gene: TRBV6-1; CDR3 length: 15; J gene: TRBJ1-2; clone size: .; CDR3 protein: CASSAGTGGPYGYTF
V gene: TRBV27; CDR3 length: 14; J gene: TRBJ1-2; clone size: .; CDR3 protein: CASSPQRAAYGYTF
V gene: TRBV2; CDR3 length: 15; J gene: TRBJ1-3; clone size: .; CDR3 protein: CASSQQGNQGNTIYF
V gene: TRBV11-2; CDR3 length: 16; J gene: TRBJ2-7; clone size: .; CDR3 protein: CASSLGYYSFSYEQYF
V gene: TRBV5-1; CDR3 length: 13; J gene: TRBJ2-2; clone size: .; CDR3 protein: CASSRPGSGELFF
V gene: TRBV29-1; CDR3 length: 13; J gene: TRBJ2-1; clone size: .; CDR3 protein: CSVERDSYNEQFF
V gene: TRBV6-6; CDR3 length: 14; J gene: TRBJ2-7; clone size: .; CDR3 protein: CASSYSGSSYEQYF
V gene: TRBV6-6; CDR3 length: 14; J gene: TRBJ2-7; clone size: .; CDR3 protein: CASRRTSGTYEQYF
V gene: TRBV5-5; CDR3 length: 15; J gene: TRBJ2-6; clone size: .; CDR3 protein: CASSWRQGDTNVLTF
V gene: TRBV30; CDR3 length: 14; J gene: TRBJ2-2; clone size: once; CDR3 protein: CAWRVAGEHRGAVF
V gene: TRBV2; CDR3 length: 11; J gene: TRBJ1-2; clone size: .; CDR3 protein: CASRLEGGYTF
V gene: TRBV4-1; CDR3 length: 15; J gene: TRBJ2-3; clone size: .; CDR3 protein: CASSQWTSGVDTQYF
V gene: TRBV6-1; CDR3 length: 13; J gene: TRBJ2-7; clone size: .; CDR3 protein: CASSGSGGYEQYF
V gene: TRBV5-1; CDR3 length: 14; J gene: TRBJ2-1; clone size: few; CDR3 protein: CASSSPRVNNEQFF
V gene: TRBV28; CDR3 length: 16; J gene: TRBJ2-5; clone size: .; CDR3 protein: CASSRGLATIQETQYF
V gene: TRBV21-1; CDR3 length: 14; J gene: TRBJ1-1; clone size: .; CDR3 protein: CASSKEGGRTEAFF
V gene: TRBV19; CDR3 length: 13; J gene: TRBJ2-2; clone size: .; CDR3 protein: CASSIQRTGELFF
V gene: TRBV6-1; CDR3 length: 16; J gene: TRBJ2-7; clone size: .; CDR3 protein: CASSETVGGATYEQYF
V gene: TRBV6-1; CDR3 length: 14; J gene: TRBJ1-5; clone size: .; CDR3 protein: CASSSGQNIQPQHF
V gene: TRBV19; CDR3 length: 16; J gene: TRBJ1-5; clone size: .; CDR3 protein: CASRDLHLAGNQPQHF
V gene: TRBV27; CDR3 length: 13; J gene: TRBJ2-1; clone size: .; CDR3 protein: CASSHVELGEQFF
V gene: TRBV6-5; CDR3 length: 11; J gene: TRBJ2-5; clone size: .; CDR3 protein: CASSSSGTQYF
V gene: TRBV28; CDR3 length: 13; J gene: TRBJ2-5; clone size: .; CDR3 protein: CASSRWPQETQYF
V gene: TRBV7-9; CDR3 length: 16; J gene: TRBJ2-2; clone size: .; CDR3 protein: CASSFMGGFDTGELFF
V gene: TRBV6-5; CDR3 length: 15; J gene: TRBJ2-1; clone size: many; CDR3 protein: CASSPSGGAGNEQFF
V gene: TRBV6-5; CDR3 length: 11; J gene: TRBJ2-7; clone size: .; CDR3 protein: CASRYINEQYF
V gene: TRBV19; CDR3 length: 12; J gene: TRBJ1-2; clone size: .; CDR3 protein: CASSIGGEQANF
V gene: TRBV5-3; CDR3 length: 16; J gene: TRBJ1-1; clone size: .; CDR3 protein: CARSLDKGQTNTEAFF
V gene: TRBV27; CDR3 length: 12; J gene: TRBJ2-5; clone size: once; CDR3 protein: CASSSTVGAQYF
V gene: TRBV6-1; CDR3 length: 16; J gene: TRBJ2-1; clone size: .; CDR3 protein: CASSERGGRANNEQFF
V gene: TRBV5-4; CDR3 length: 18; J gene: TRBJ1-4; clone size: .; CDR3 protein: CASSLSTGHRATNEKLFF
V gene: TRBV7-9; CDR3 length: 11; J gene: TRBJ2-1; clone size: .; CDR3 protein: CAPGGYNEQFF
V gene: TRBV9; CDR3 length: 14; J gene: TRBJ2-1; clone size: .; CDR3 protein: CASSVEVAGARQFF
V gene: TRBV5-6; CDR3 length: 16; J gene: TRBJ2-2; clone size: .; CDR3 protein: CASSLGLAITAGELFF
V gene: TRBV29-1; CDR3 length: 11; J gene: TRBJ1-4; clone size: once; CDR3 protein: CSVERDEKLFF
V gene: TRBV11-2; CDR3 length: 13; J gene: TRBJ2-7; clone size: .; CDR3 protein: CASSPGPLYEQYF